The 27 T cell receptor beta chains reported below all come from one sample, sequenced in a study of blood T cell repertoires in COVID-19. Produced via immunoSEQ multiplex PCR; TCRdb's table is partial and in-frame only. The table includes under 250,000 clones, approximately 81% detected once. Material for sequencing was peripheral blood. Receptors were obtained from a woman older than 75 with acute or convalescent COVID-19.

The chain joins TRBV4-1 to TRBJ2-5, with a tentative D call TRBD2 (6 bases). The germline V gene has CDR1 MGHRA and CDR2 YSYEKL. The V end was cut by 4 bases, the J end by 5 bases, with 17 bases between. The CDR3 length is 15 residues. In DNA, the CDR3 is TGCGCCAGCAGCCTCCAACCGGGAGCGAGGGAGACCCAGTACTTC. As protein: CASSLQPGARETQYF.

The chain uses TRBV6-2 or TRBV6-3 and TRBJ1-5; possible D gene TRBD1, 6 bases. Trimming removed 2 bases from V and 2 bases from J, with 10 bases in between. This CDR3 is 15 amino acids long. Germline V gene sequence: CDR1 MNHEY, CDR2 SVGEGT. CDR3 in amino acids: CASSYQGLGNQPQHF. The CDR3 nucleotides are TGTGCCAGCAGTTACCAGGGGCTAGGCAATCAGCCCCAGCATTTT.

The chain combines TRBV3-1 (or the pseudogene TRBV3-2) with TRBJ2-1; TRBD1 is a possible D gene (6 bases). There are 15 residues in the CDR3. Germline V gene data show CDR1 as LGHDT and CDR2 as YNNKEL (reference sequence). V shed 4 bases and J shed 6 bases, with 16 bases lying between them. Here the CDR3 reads CASSLTTGGPNEQFF. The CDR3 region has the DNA TGTGCCAGCAGCCTTACGACAGGTGGGCCCAATGAGCAGTTCTTC.

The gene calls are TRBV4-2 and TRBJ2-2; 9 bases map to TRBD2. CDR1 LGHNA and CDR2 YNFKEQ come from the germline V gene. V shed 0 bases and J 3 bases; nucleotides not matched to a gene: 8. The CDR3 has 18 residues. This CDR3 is CASSQDRSSGAYTGELFF. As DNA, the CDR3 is TGTGCCAGCAGCCAAGATCGGTCTAGCGGGGCGTACACCGGGGAGCTGTTTTTT.

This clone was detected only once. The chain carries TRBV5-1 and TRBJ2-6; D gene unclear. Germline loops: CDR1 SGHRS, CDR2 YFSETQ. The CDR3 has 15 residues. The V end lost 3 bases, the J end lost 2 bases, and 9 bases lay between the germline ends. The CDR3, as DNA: TGCGCCAGCAGCTCGAGAGGTCCTGGGGCCAACGTCCTGACTTTC. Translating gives CASSSRGPGANVLTF.

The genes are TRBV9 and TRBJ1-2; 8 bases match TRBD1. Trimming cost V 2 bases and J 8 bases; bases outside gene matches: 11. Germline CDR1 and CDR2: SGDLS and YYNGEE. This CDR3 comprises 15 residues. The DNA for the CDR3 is TGTGCCAGCAGCGTCGGACAGGGCCACGCGAGAGGCTACACCTTC. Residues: CASSVGQGHARGYTF.

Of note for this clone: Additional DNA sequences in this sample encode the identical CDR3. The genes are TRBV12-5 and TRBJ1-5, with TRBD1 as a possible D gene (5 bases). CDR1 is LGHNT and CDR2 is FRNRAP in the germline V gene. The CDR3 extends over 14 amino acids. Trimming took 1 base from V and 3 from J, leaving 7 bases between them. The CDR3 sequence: CASGLGQHNQPQHF. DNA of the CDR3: TGTGCTAGTGGTTTGGGACAGCACAATCAGCCCCAGCATTTT.

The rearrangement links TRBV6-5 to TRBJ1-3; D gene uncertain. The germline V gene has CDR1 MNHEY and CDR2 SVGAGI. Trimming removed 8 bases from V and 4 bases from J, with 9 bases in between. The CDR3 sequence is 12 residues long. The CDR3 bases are TGTGCCAGCTACTCTTCGGGAAACACCATATATTTT. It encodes CASYSSGNTIYF.

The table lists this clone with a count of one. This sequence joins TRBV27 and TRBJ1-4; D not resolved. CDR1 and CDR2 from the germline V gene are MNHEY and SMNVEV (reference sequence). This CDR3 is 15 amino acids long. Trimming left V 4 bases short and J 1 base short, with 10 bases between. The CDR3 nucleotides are TGTGCCAGCAGTTCCCTGGGCAGAACTAATGAAAAACTGTTTTTT. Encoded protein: CASSSLGRTNEKLFF.

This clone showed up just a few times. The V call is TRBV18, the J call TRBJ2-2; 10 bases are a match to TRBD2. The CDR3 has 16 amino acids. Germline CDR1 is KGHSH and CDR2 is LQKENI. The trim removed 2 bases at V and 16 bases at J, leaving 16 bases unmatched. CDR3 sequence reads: CASSPSTSSGGLYPFF. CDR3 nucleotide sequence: TGTGCCAGCTCACCATCTACTTCTAGCGGGGGCCTCTATCCGTTTTTT.

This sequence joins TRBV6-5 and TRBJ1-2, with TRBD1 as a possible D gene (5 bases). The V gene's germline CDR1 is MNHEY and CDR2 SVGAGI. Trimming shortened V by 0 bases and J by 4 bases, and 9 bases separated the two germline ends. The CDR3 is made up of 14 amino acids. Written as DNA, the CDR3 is TGTGCCAGCAGTTACTCCTCTCAGGGCTATGGCTACACCTTC. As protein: CASSYSSQGYGYTF.

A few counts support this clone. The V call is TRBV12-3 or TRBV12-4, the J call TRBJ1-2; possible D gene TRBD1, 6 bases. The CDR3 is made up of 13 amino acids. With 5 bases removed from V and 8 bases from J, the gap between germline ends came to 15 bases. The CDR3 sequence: CASSRGGSEGYTF. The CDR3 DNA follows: TGTGCCAGCAGTCGGGGGGGCTCTGAAGGCTACACCTTC.

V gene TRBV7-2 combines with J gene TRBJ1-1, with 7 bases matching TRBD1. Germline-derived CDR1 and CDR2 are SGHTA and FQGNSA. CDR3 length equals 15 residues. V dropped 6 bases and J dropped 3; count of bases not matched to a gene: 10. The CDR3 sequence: CASRRTGTIYTEAFF. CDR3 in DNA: TGTGCCAGCAGAAGGACAGGAACGATTTACACTGAAGCTTTCTTT.

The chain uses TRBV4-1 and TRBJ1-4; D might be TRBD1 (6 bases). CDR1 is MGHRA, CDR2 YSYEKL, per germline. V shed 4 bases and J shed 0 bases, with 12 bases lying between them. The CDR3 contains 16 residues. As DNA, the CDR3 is TGCGCCAGCAGCCCCAGGGGAGGGTCAACTAATGAAAAACTGTTTTTT. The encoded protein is CASSPRGGSTNEKLFF.

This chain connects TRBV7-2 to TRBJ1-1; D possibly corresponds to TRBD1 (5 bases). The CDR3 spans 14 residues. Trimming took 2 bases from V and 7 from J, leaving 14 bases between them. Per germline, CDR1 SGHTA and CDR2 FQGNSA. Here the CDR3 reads CASSLLQGLGEAFF. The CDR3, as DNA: TGTGCCAGCAGCTTACTCCAGGGCCTTGGTGAAGCTTTCTTT.

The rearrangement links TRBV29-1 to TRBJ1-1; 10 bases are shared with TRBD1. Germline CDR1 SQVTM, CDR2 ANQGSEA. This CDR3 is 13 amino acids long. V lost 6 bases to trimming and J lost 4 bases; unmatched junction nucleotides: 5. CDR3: CSVYRDRGTEAFF. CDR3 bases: TGCAGCGTATACCGGGACAGGGGCACTGAAGCTTTCTTT.

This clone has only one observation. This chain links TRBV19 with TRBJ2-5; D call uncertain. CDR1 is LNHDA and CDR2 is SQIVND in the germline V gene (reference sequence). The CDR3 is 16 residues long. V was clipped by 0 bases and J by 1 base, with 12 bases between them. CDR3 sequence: CASSIELRGAQETQYF. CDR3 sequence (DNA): TGTGCCAGTAGTATAGAACTACGCGGTGCCCAAGAGACCCAGTACTTC.

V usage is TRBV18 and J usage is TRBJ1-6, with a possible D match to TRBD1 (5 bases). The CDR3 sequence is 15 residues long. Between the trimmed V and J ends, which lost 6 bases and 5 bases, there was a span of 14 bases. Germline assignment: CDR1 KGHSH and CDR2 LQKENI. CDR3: CASSGRVGDNSPLHF. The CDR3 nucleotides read TGTGCCAGCTCTGGCAGGGTAGGCGATAATTCACCCCTCCACTTT.

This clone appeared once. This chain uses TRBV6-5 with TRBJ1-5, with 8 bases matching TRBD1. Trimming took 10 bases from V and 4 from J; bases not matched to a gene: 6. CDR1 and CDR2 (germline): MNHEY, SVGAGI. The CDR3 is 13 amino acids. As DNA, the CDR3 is TGTGCCACGGGACAGGAGACGAATCAGCCCCAGCATTTT. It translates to CATGQETNQPQHF.

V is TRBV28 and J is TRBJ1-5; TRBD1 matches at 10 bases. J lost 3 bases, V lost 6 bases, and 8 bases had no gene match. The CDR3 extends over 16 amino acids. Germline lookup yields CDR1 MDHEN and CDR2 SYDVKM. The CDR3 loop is CASRTEGQGFNQPQHF. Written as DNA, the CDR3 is TGTGCCAGCAGAACCGAGGGACAGGGGTTCAATCAGCCCCAGCATTTT. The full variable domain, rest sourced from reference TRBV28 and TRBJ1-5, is DVKVTQSSRYLVKRTGEKVFLECVQDMDHENMFWYRQDPGLGLRLIYFSYDVKMKEKGDIPEGYSVSREKKERFSLILESASTNQTSMYLCASRTEGQGFNQPQHFGDGTRLSIL.

This CDR3 reads CATSSAGADTQYF. The CDR3 nucleotides are TGTGCCACCAGTTCTGCAGGGGCAGATACGCAGTATTTT. The V call is TRBV24-1, the J call TRBJ2-3, with D perhaps TRBD1 (6 bases). V shed 6 bases and J shed 4 bases, with 10 bases lying between them. This CDR3 has 13 amino acids. Per the germline V gene, CDR1 is KGHDR and CDR2 is SFDVKD.

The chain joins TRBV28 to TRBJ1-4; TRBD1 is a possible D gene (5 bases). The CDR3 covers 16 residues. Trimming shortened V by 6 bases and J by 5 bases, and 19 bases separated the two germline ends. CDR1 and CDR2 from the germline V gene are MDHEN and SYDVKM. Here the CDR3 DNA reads TGTGCCAGCAGCTCCCTACGGCGACAGCTGAATGAAAAACTGTTTTTT. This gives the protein CASSSLRRQLNEKLFF.

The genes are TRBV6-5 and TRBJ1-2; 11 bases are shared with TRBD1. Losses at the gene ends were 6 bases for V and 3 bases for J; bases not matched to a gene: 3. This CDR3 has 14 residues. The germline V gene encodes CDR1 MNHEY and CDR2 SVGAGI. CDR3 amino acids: CASRRDRGDYGYTF. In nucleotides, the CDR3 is TGTGCCAGCAGGAGGGACAGGGGGGACTATGGCTACACCTTC.

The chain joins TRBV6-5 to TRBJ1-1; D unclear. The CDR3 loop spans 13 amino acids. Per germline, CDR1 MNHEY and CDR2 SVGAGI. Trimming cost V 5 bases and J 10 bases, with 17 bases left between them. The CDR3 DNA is TGTGCCAGCAGTCTACTGTGGGCCAACGGAGCTTTCTTT. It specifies CASSLLWANGAFF.

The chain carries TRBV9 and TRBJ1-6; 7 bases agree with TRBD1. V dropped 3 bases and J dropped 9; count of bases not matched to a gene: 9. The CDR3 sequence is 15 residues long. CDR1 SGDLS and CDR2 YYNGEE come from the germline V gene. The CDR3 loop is CASSGTGGNGSPLHF. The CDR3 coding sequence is TGTGCCAGCAGCGGGACAGGCGGAAACGGTTCACCCCTCCACTTT. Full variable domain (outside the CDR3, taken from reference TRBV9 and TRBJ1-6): DSGVTQTPKHLITATGQRVTLRCSPRSGDLSVYWYQQSLDQGLQFLIQYYNGEERAKGNILERFSAQQFPDLHSELNLSSLELGDSALYFCASSGTGGNGSPLHFGNGTRLTVT.

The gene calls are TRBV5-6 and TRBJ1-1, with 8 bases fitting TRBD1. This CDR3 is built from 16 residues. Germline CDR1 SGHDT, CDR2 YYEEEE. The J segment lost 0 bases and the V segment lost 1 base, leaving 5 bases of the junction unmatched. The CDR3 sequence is CASSLRQGIMNTEAFF. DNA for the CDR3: TGTGCCAGCAGCTTGCGACAGGGGATTATGAACACTGAAGCTTTCTTT.

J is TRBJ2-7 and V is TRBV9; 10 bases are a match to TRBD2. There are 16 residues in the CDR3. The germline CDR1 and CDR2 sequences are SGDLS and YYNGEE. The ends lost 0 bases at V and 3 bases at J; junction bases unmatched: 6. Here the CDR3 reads CASSVGPTSGDYEQYF. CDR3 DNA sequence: TGTGCCAGCAGCGTAGGCCCTACTAGCGGGGACTACGAGCAGTACTTC.